The T cell receptor (beta chain) described here comes from a study of identifying expanded T cells in peripheral blood. The CDR3 covers 12 residues. Per germline, CDR1 SGHNT and CDR2 YYREEE (reference sequence). V shed 4 bases, J shed 12 bases, and the junction held 9 bases outside the gene matches. TCRdb's table, derived via immunoSEQ multiplex PCR, lists solely in-frame clones and lacks some. The repertoire holds 60,000 to 80,000 clones, with 75% to 90% as singletons. The TCR sequence derives from a person aged 18 to 75 in good health. This chain connects TRBV5-4 to TRBJ2-5; 7 bases are shared with TRBD1. Sequencing was done on a sample of blood. The CDR3 sequence is CASSRNGQDKYF. The CDR3 region has the DNA TGTGCCAGCAGCCGCAACGGACAGGACAAGTACTTC.